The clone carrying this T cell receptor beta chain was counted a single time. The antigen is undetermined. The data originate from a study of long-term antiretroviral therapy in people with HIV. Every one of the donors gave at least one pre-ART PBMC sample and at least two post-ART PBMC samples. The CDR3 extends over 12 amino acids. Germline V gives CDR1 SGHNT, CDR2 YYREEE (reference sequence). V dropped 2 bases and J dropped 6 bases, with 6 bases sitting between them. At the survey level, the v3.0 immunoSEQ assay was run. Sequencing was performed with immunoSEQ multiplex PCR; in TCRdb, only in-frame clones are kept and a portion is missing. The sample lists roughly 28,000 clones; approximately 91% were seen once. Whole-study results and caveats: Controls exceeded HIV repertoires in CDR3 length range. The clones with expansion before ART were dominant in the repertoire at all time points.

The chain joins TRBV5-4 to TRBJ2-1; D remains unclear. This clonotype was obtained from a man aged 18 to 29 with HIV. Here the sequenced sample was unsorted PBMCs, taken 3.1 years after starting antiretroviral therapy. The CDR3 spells CASSFGSNEQFF. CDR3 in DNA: TGTGCCAGCAGCTTTGGTTCCAATGAGCAGTTCTTC.